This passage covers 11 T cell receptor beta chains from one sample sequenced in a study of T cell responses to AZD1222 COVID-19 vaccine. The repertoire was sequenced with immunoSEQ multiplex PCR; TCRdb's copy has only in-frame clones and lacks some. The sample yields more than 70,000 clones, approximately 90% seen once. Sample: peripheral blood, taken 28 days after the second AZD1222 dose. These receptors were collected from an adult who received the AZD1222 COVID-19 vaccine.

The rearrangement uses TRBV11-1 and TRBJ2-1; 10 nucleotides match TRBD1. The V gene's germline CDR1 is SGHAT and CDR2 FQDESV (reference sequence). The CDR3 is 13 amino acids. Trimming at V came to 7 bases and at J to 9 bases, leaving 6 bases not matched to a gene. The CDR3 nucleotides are TGTGCCAGCATTGGGGACAGGGGTGGTGAGCAGTTCTTC. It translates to CASIGDRGGEQFF.

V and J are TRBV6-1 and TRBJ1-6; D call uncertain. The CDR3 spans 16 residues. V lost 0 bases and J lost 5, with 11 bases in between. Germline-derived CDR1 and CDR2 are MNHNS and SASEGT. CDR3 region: CASSEAWTADNSPLHF. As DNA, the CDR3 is TGTGCCAGCAGTGAAGCTTGGACGGCCGATAATTCACCCCTCCACTTT.

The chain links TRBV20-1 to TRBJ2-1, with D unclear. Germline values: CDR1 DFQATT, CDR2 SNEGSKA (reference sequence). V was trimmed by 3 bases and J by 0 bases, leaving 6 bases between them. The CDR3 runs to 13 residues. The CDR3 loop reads CSASVSSYNEQFF. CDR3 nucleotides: TGCAGTGCTAGTGTGAGCTCCTACAATGAGCAGTTCTTC.

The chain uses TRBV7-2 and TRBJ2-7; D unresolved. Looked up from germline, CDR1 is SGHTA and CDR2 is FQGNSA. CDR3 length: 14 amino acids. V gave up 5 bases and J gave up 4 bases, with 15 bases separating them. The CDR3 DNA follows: TGTGCCAGCAGCCCCCGTAGCAGTTGGTACGAGCAGTACTTC. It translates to CASSPRSSWYEQYF.

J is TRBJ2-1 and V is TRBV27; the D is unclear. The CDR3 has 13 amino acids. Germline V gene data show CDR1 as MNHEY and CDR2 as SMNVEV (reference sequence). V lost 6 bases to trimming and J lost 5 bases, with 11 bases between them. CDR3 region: CASSPTRHNEQFF. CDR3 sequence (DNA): TGTGCCAGCAGCCCAACCCGCCACAATGAGCAGTTCTTC.

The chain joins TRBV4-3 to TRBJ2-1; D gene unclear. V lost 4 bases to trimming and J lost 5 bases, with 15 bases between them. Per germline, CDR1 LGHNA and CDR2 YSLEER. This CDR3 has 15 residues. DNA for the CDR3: TGCGCCAGCAGCCTGGGTAGGAGTGGGGACAATGAGCAGTTCTTC. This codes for CASSLGRSGDNEQFF.

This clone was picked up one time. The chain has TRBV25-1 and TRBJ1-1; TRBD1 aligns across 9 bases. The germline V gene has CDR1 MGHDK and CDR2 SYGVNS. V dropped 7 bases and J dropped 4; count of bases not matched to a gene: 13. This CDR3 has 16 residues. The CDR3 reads CASTYAGQGRGTEAFF. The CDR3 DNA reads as TGTGCCAGCACTTACGCGGGACAGGGCAGGGGCACTGAAGCTTTCTTT.

The CDR3 DNA sequence: TGTGCCAGTTTAACCGGGACATACACCTCGGAGACCCAGTACTTC. It translates to CASLTGTYTSETQYF. The chain carries TRBV2 and TRBJ2-5; D is possibly TRBD1 (6 bases). V was clipped by 9 bases and J by 5 bases, with 22 bases between them. The CDR3 loop spans 15 amino acids. Germline V gene lookup returns CDR1 SNHLY and CDR2 FYNNEI.

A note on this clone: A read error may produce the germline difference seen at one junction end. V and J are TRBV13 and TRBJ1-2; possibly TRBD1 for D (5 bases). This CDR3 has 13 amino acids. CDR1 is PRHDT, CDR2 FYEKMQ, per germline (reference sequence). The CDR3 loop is CASNRRDLYSYTF. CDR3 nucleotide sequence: TGTGCCAGCAACCGTAGGGACCTCTATAGCTACACCTTC.

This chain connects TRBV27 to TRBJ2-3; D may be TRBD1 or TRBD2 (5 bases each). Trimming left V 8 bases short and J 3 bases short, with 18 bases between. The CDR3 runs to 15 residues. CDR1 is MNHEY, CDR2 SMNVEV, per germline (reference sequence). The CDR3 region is CASCEGTSWTDTQYF. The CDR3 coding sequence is TGTGCCAGCTGCGAGGGGACCAGTTGGACAGATACGCAGTATTTT.

In DNA, the CDR3 is TGTGCCAGTAGTCCCCGGACAGTTATCAATCAGCCCCAGCATTTT. This gives the protein CASSPRTVINQPQHF. The chain links TRBV19 to TRBJ1-5, with TRBD1 as a possible D gene (6 bases). Germline V gives CDR1 LNHDA, CDR2 SQIVND (reference sequence). The V end was cut by 5 bases, the J end by 3 bases, with 14 bases between. The CDR3 covers 15 residues.